These 8 T cell receptor beta chains came from one sample sequenced in a study of human thymus T cells (dated by TCRdb to 2019 to 2021). Thymus tissue was collected as surgical resects that were removed during corrective cardiac surgery. Library construction relied on the immunoSEQ multiplex PCR assay. This immuneACCESS table, as held by TCRdb, lists in-frame sequences with V and J called but not all clones. Of the missing ones, under half trace to an unresolved V gene in checked studies; the others have no known cause. This sample lists 120,000 or so clones; about 95% were detected once. Roughly 0.024% of the sample lies in the top ten. The specimen sequenced was thymus tissue. These TCRs come from a boy younger than two with a congenital heart defect but otherwise immunologically healthy.

The V and J genes are TRBV9 and TRBJ2-1; 7 positions agree with TRBD2. The CDR3 is 15 amino acids. Germline CDR1 SGDLS, CDR2 YYNGEE. With V trimmed by 0 bases and J by 2 bases, 2 bases remained unmatched. The CDR3 protein is CASSVEGGAYNEQFF. In DNA, the CDR3 is TGTGCCAGCAGCGTAGAGGGAGGGGCCTACAATGAGCAGTTCTTC.

The rearrangement uses TRBV5-1 and TRBJ1-2; D remains unclear. The germline V gene has CDR1 SGHRS and CDR2 YFSETQ. The CDR3 runs to 13 residues. Trimming removed 5 bases from V and 0 bases from J, with 8 bases in between. In nucleotides, the CDR3 is TGCGCCAGCAGAAAACCCGCTAACTATGGCTACACCTTC. This gives the protein CASRKPANYGYTF.

V is TRBV4-2 and J is TRBJ1-6; no clear D. CDR1 is LGHNA and CDR2 is YNFKEQ in the germline V gene. V was clipped by 1 base and J by 0 bases, with 10 bases between them. The CDR3 is 17 residues long. In DNA form, the CDR3 reads TGTGCCAGCAGCCAAGTGCTGGCTAGCTCCTATAATTCACCCCTCCACTTT. Amino acids: CASSQVLASSYNSPLHF.

The CDR3 coding sequence is TGTGCCAGCAGCACACAGGGAACCGGGGAGCTGTTTTTT. Translating gives CASSTQGTGELFF. This sequence joins TRBV5-4 and TRBJ2-2; D might be TRBD1 (6 bases). Deletions cut 4 bases from V and 5 bases from J, with 9 bases between. The germline V gene has CDR1 SGHNT and CDR2 YYREEE (reference sequence). The CDR3 spans 13 residues.

The chain links TRBV7-9 to TRBJ2-2; TRBD2 is a possible D gene (7 bases). The V end lost 8 bases, the J end lost 6 bases, and 16 bases lay between the germline ends. The CDR3 extends over 14 amino acids. The germline CDR1 and CDR2 sequences are SEHNR and FQNEAQ (reference sequence). CDR3 region: CASLLAGGPGELFF. The CDR3 DNA reads TGTGCCAGCCTACTAGCCGGGGGGCCCGGGGAGCTGTTTTTT.

The gene calls are TRBV10-3 and TRBJ2-1; 10 nucleotides align to TRBD2. V was clipped by 2 bases and J by 1 base; unmatched bases: 11. This CDR3 spans 19 amino acids. In germline, CDR1 is ENHRY, CDR2 SYGVKD. The CDR3 DNA is TGTGCCATCAGTGAGAGAACTAGCGGGGTCGAAGGTTCCTACAATGAGCAGTTCTTC. Its translation: CAISERTSGVEGSYNEQFF.

This chain joins TRBV19 and TRBJ2-6, with 7 bases aligning to TRBD1. Germline CDR1 is LNHDA and CDR2 is SQIVND (reference sequence). The ends lost 3 bases at V and 0 bases at J; junction bases unmatched: 11. The CDR3 length is 19 residues. The CDR3 bases are TGTGCCAGTAGTATCGTGGAGACAGGGACCCTCTCTGGGGCCAACGTCCTGACTTTC. It translates to CASSIVETGTLSGANVLTF. The full variable domain, with the rest looked up from reference TRBV19 and TRBJ2-6, is DGGITQSPKYLFRKEGQNVTLSCEQNLNHDAMYWYRQDPGQGLRLIYYSQIVNDFQKGDIAEGYSVSREKKESFPLTVTSAQKNPTAFYLCASSIVETGTLSGANVLTFGAGSRLTVL.

The V and J genes are TRBV29-1 and TRBJ2-3; D assignment may be TRBD1 or TRBD2 (5 bases each). V gave up 6 bases and J gave up 3 bases, with 10 bases separating them. Per the germline V gene, CDR1 is SQVTM and CDR2 is ANQGSEA. The CDR3 sequence is 12 residues long. As DNA, the CDR3 is TGCAGCGTGGGGGACCATACAGATACGCAGTATTTT. This translates into CSVGDHTDTQYF.